This T cell receptor (beta chain) was recovered during a study of T cell repertoires in cytomegalovirus infection. V shed 2 bases and J shed 5 bases, with 16 bases lying between them. Per the germline V gene, CDR1 is MNHNS and CDR2 is SASEGT. This CDR3 comprises 16 residues. Study-wide findings and caveats: Ex vivo, HLA-C-restricted CMV-specific TCR beta clonotypes prevailed over the rest of the response. Cumulative public TCR beta family frequency identified carriers of CMV plus the relevant HLA.

This clonotype was seen at least ten times. Antigen unknown. TCRdb itself ran the reads through MiXCR, one entry per CDR3 protein. The sample shows nearly 550,000 distinct CDR3 sequences, more than 15% of them seen only once. V is TRBV6-1 and J is TRBJ1-5, with D possibly matching TRBD1 (5 bases). The specimen sequenced was CD8+ T cells from PBMCs. This receptor was obtained from a human donor in good health (CMV status not recorded). Some clones in this sample may be carry-over from other donors' samples. The CDR3 nucleotides are TGTGCCAGCAGTGAACTTGGAGGGGCGCCCTATCAGCCCCAGCATTTT. Amino acid sequence: CASSELGGAPYQPQHF.